A few counts support the clone carrying this TCR beta chain. The antigen is undetermined. This specimen comes from a study of T cell repertoires in cytomegalovirus infection. Study at large: It can be stated that public TCR beta signatures indicated CMV infection as well as a matching HLA type.

CDR1 and CDR2 from the germline V gene are SEHNR and FQNEAQ (reference sequence). The CDR3 totals 15 residues. Losses at the gene ends were 3 bases for V and 5 bases for J; bases not matched to a gene: 6. Study conclusions and caveats: Dominating the ex vivo response were TCR beta clonotypes that were CMV-specific and HLA-C-restricted. Summed frequency of public TCR beta families distinguished CMV carriers with the relevant HLA.

TCRdb ran MiXCR on the reads and lists one entry per CDR3 protein. The sample has 490,000 or so distinct CDR3 sequences; approximately 10% are singletons. The receptor comes from a human donor in good health (CMV status not recorded). Some clones in this sample may be carry-over from other donors' samples. The sequencing sample was made of PBMCs. This chain uses TRBV7-9 with TRBJ1-5; 8 positions agree with TRBD1. CDR3 sequence reads: CASSFQGASDQPQHF. Here the CDR3 DNA reads TGTGCCAGCAGCTTTCAGGGGGCATCGGATCAGCCCCAGCATTTT.